The clone carrying this TCR beta chain was observed a single time. This CDR3 is built from 14 residues. Between the trimmed V and J ends, which lost 4 bases and 5 bases, there was a span of 12 bases. CDR1 is GTSNPN, CDR2 SVGIG, per germline (reference sequence). These data are taken from a study of CD8 T cells in Susac syndrome. Random hexamers were used to reverse transcribe roughly 0.45 to 1 ug of RNA. MiXCR, run by TCRdb on the immunoSEQ multiplex PCR reads, gives a single entry per CDR3 protein. The table shows tens of thousands of distinct CDR3 sequences, with about 96% occurring only once. The gene calls are TRBV30 and TRBJ1-6; D unresolved. The sequence was collected from a human donor with Susac syndrome. The sample was CD8+ T cells from PBMCs. The CDR3 spells CAWTGGRDNSPLHF. The CDR3 region has the DNA TGTGCCTGGACTGGAGGACGGGATAATTCACCCCTCCACTTT.